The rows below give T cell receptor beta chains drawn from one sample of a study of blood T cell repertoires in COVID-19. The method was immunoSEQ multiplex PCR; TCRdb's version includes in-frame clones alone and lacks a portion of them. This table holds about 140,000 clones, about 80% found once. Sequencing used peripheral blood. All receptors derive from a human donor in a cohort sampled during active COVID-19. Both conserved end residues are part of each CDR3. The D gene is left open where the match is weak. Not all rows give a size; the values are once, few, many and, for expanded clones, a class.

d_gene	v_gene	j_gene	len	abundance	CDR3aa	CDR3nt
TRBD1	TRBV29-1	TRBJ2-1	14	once	CSVGTGGSYNEQFF	TGCAGCGTTGGTACAGGGGGCTCCTACAATGAGCAGTTCTTC
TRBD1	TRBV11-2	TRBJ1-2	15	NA	CASSLTGQGNYGYTF	TGTGCCAGCAGCTTAACCGGACAGGGCAACTATGGCTACACCTTC
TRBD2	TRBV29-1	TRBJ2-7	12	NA	CSVIRGGYEQYF	TGCAGCGTTATCCGGGGGGGCTACGAGCAGTACTTC
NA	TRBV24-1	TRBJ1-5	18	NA	CATSDSPPLPRGNQPQHF	TGTGCCACCAGTGACTCTCCGCCTCTTCCCAGGGGCAATCAGCCCCAGCATTTT
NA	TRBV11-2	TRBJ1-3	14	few	CASTWGGPGNTIYF	TGTGCCAGCACTTGGGGGGGTCCTGGAAACACCATATATTTT
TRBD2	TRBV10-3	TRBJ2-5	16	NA	CAISGTSGGARETQYF	TGTGCCATCAGTGGGACTAGCGGGGGGGCGAGGGAGACCCAGTACTTC
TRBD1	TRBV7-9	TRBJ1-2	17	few	CASSSNYRGILNYGYTF	TGTGCCAGCAGCTCGAATTACAGGGGGATCCTTAACTATGGCTACACCTTC
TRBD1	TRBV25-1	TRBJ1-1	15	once	CAIGETGAPNTEAFF	TGTGCCATTGGAGAGACAGGGGCGCCGAACACTGAAGCTTTCTTT
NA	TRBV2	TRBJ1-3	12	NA	CASRQSGNTIYF	TGTGCCAGCAGACAGTCTGGAAACACCATATATTTT
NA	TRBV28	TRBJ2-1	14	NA	CASRERVPYNEQFF	TGTGCCAGCAGGGAGCGGGTCCCTTACAATGAGCAGTTCTTC
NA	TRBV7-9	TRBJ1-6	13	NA	CASSFGGNSPLHF	TGTGCCAGCAGCTTCGGGGGGAATTCACCCCTCCACTTT
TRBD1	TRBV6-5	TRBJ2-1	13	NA	CASRGTGDNEQFF	TGTGCCAGCCGCGGGACAGGGGACAATGAGCAGTTCTTC
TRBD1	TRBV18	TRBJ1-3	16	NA	CASSLAGTGGGNTIYF	TGTGCCAGCTCACTTGCCGGGACAGGCGGGGGAAACACCATATATTTT
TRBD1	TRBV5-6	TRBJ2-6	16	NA	CASSGGQGAGANVLTF	TGTGCCAGCAGCGGCGGACAGGGGGCTGGGGCCAACGTCCTGACTTTC
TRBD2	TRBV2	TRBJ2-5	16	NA	CASSETGLAGQETQYF	TGTGCCAGCAGTGAAACCGGACTAGCGGGGCAAGAGACCCAGTACTTC
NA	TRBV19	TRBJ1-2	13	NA	CASSWSAGDGYTF	TGTGCCAGTAGCTGGAGCGCCGGGGATGGCTACACCTTC
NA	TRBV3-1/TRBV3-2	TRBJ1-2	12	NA	CASSQDRYGYTF	TGTGCCAGCAGCCAAGACCGTTATGGCTACACCTTC
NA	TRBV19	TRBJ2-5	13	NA	CASSSTGPKTQYF	TGTGCCAGTAGTAGTACAGGGCCGAAGACCCAGTACTTC
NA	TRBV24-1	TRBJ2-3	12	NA	CATSDSLNTQYF	TGTGCCACCAGTGATTCCCTAAATACGCAGTATTTT
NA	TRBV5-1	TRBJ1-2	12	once	CASSLAGNGYTF	TGCGCCAGCAGCTTAGCCGGGAATGGCTACACCTTC
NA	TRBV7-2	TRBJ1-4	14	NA	CASSPSRGNEKLFF	TGTGCCAGCAGCCCGTCGCGGGGCAATGAAAAACTGTTTTTT
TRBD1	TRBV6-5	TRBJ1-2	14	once	CASSRDRVLRGYTF	TGTGCCAGCAGTAGGGACAGGGTCCTTCGTGGCTACACCTTC
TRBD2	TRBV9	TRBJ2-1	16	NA	CASSVVGTSGYNEQFF	TGTGCCAGCAGCGTAGTCGGGACTAGCGGCTACAATGAGCAGTTCTTC
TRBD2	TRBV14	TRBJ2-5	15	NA	CASSPMRGFQETQYF	TGTGCCAGCAGCCCCATGCGGGGGTTCCAAGAGACCCAGTACTTC
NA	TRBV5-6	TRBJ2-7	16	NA	CASSFGRGGARGEQYF	TGTGCCAGCAGCTTCGGCCGGGGCGGGGCGAGGGGAGAGCAGTACTTC
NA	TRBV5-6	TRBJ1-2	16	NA	CASSLLQGPPHYGYTF	TGTGCCAGCAGCTTGCTGCAGGGGCCACCCCACTATGGCTACACCTTC
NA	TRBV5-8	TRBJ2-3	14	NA	CASSFGQSTDTQYF	TGTGCCAGCAGCTTTGGACAGAGCACAGATACGCAGTATTTT
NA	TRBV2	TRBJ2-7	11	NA	CASTGVYEQYF	TGTGCCAGCACTGGAGTCTACGAGCAGTACTTC
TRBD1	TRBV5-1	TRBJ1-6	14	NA	CASSQGQGNSPLHF	TGCGCCAGCAGCCAGGGACAGGGGAATTCACCCCTCCACTTT
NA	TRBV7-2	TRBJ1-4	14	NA	CASSLTGSNEKLFF	TGTGCCAGCAGCTTAACGGGTTCTAATGAAAAACTGTTTTTT
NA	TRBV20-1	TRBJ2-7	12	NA	CSANERVYEQYF	TGCAGTGCTAATGAGCGGGTCTACGAGCAGTACTTC
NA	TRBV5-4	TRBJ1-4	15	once	CASSSTVATNEKLFF	TGTGCCAGCAGCTCGACAGTTGCAACTAATGAAAAACTGTTTTTT
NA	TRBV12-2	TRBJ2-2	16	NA	CASRLRWRWGTGELFF	TGTGCAAGTCGCCTCAGATGGAGGTGGGGCACCGGGGAGCTGTTTTTT